In this sample, the clone carrying this TCR beta chain turned up a few times. The CDR3 extends over 15 amino acids. Germline V gene lookup returns CDR1 SGHRS and CDR2 YFSETQ. Trimming cost V 4 bases and J 5 bases; bases outside gene matches: 9. These data belong to a study of early T cells in non-severe SARS-CoV-2 infection. TCRdb re-called the 5' RACE reads through MiXCR, storing one row per CDR3 protein. The sample records tens of thousands of distinct CDR3 sequences, around 10% being singletons. The TCR sequence derives from an adult who was a healthcare worker with PCR-confirmed SARS-CoV-2 infection or an uninfected control (not recorded which). Sequencing used whole blood. The rearrangement joins TRBV5-1 to TRBJ1-1, with 9 bases lining up with TRBD1. CDR3 sequence reads: CASSNSDRGDTEAFF. The CDR3 bases are TGCGCCAGCAGCAACTCGGACAGGGGTGATACTGAAGCTTTCTTT.